Below, 10 T cell receptor beta chains from the same sample are listed, as sequenced in a study of chemoradiotherapy in HPV16-positive cancers. Only in-frame clones appear in the TCRdb table, and some are missing; sequencing was by immunoSEQ multiplex PCR. Of 25,000 to 30,000 clones in the sample, 90% to 95% were seen once. This specimen consisted of blood, obtained from a patient who underwent chemoradiotherapy. The receptors were sampled from a human donor with HPV-associated anogenital cancer.

This clone is labeled as large (0.1 to 1%). The chain's CDR3 is CASSLAGALYEQYF. The DNA for the CDR3 is TGTGCCAGCAGCCTTGCGGGGGCCCTCTACGAGCAGTACTTC. The chain recombines TRBV28 with TRBJ2-7, with a tentative D call TRBD2 (7 bases). Deletions cut 6 bases from V and 3 bases from J, with 15 bases between. This CDR3 region has 14 residues. Germline V gene data show CDR1 as MDHEN and CDR2 as SYDVKM.

The V gene is TRBV7-6, the J gene TRBJ2-1; D is ambiguous. This CDR3 is 14 amino acids long. Germline-derived CDR1 and CDR2 are SGHVS and FNYEAQ. The V gene lost 5 bases and the J gene lost 3 bases, with 11 bases spanning the gap. This CDR3 is CASSLGNSYNEQFF. CDR3 nucleotide sequence: TGTGCCAGCAGCCTAGGGAACAGCTACAATGAGCAGTTCTTC.

The rearrangement uses TRBV19 and TRBJ2-1; the D gene is possibly TRBD1 (6 bases). Germline assignment: CDR1 LNHDA and CDR2 SQIVND (reference sequence). The CDR3 totals 14 residues. V was cut by 4 bases and J by 5 bases, with 12 bases left in between. This CDR3 reads CASSTGVFNNEQFF. The CDR3, as DNA: TGTGCCAGTAGTACAGGGGTGTTCAACAATGAGCAGTTCTTC.

The genes are TRBV5-1 and TRBJ1-1, with 11 bases matching TRBD1. V lost 1 base and J lost 0; bases outside the gene matches: 8. The germline V gene encodes CDR1 SGHRS and CDR2 YFSETQ. The CDR3 contains 18 residues. The CDR3 region is CASSLYGQGAGMNTEAFF. The CDR3 DNA is TGCGCCAGCAGCTTGTATGGACAGGGGGCTGGCATGAACACTGAAGCTTTCTTT.

The chain combines TRBV7-2 with TRBJ2-5; possibly TRBD2 for D (6 bases). Trimming shortened V by 5 bases and J by 1 base, and 14 bases separated the two germline ends. The CDR3 length is 15 residues. Germline V gives CDR1 SGHTA, CDR2 FQGNSA. The CDR3 here is CASSTQAGIQETQYF. The CDR3 DNA is TGTGCCAGCAGCACCCAGGCGGGGATCCAAGAGACCCAGTACTTC.

This clone was seen just once. This chain uses TRBV29-1 with TRBJ1-2, with 9 bases that match TRBD1. The germline V gene encodes CDR1 SQVTM and CDR2 ANQGSEA. This CDR3 region has 12 residues. V was pared by 6 bases and J by 4 bases, with 3 bases of the junction left unmatched. CDR3 DNA: TGCAGCGTGGGGACAGGGAGCTATGGCTACACCTTC. Its translation: CSVGTGSYGYTF.

The table lists this clone with a count of one. V usage is TRBV28 and J usage is TRBJ2-7; a possible D gene is TRBD2 (5 bases). V lost 6 bases, J lost 3 bases, and 15 bases lay in between. In germline, CDR1 is MDHEN, CDR2 SYDVKM. The CDR3 is 14 residues long. The CDR3 nucleotides are TGTGCCAGCAGCCAGGTCGGGGTCGACTACGAGCAGTACTTC. Amino acid sequence: CASSQVGVDYEQYF.

J is TRBJ2-3 and V is TRBV6-1, with 11 nucleotides matching TRBD1. The CDR3 sequence is 16 residues long. With V trimmed by 2 bases and J by 5 bases, 6 bases remained unmatched. The germline V gene encodes CDR1 MNHNS and CDR2 SASEGT. CDR3 protein: CASSEPGQGVKDTQYF. The CDR3 region has the DNA TGTGCCAGCAGTGAACCGGGACAGGGGGTCAAAGATACGCAGTATTTT.

The rearrangement links TRBV28 to TRBJ2-3; D is perhaps TRBD1 (6 bases). The CDR3 spans 16 residues. Trimming took 5 bases from V and 0 from J, leaving 15 bases between them. Germline CDR1 is MDHEN and CDR2 is SYDVKM. This CDR3 is CASSRTGTTSTDTQYF. The CDR3 DNA reads as TGTGCCAGCAGTAGGACCGGGACAACTAGCACAGATACGCAGTATTTT.

The chain links TRBV13 to TRBJ2-7; a possible D gene is TRBD2 (5 bases). Trimming left V 5 bases short and J 3 bases short, with 14 bases between. The CDR3 consists of 14 residues. Looked up from germline, CDR1 is PRHDT and CDR2 is FYEKMQ (reference sequence). The CDR3 bases are TGTGCCAGCAGCGAACATAATAGCGACTACGAGCAGTACTTC. This encodes CASSEHNSDYEQYF.